This passage covers 9 T cell receptor beta chains from one sample sequenced in a study of sequential checkpoint blockade in melanoma. Profiling relied on immunoSEQ multiplex PCR, and the TCRdb table lists in-frame clones only, not all of them. The table records around 9,700 clones, 50% to 65% of them present only once. The sample's treatment: randomized to nivolumab then ipilimumab (arm A) or the reverse (arm B). The sequencing here drew on CD8+ T cells sorted from blood (inferred from file names), taken from a patient given nivolumab and ipilimumab in sequence. The source of these receptors is a human donor with melanoma.

This clone was observed a few times. The J gene is TRBJ2-7, the V gene TRBV7-3; perhaps TRBD1 as D (6 bases). From germline, CDR1 is SGHTA and CDR2 FQGTGA. The CDR3 contains 15 residues. Trimming took 5 bases from V and 2 from J, leaving 16 bases between them. For the CDR3, the DNA is TGTGCCAGCAGCGCTACAGGGCCCGATCCCTACGAGCAGTACTTC. It encodes CASSATGPDPYEQYF.

The chain employs TRBV27 and TRBJ2-7; weak D call: TRBD2 (6 bases). With 4 bases removed from V and 5 bases from J, the gap between germline ends came to 24 bases. CDR3 length equals 17 residues. Germline V lookup: CDR1 MNHEY, CDR2 SMNVEV (reference sequence). The DNA for the CDR3 is TGTGCCAGCAGTTACTCGTCCGCTGACACTAGCTACCACGAGCAGTACTTC. It translates to CASSYSSADTSYHEQYF.

This clone appeared a few times. The V call is TRBV7-6, the J call TRBJ2-3, with a weak D call TRBD2 (6 bases). The V gene's germline CDR1 is SGHVS and CDR2 FNYEAQ. V was shortened by 2 bases and J by 2 bases, with 14 bases between the two germline ends. CDR3 length: 16 amino acids. The CDR3 DNA is TGTGCCAGCAGCTTAATCGGCGGGACCCACACAGATACGCAGTATTTT. Translated, it gives CASSLIGGTHTDTQYF.

The V and J genes are TRBV5-6 and TRBJ1-4, with TRBD1 matching over 8 bases. CDR1 is SGHDT and CDR2 is YYEEEE in the germline V gene. The CDR3 has 19 residues. J was trimmed by 8 bases and V by 2 bases; bases with no gene match: 20. The CDR3 spells CASSFRVDRGSNLREKLFF. For the CDR3, the DNA is TGTGCCAGCAGCTTTCGCGTCGACAGGGGTTCCAATCTGAGGGAAAAACTGTTTTTT.

This clone was recorded a few times. The chain couples TRBV30 to TRBJ2-3, with 14 nucleotides matching TRBD2. This CDR3 is 16 amino acids long. Germline V gives CDR1 GTSNPN, CDR2 SVGIG (reference sequence). Trimming removed 0 bases from V and 6 bases from J; junction bases left unmatched: 5. The CDR3 sequence is CAWSVTSGRAADTQYF. In nucleotides, the CDR3 is TGTGCCTGGAGTGTGACTAGCGGGAGGGCCGCGGATACGCAGTATTTT.

The chain has TRBV15 and TRBJ1-3; no firm D call. Trimming stripped 8 bases from V and 2 bases from J, with 10 bases between. CDR3 length: 13 residues. The V gene's germline CDR1 is LNHNV and CDR2 YYDKDF (reference sequence). DNA for the CDR3: TGTGCCACCGGGCAGGTCACTGGAAACACCATATATTTT. It specifies CATGQVTGNTIYF.

This CDR3 is CATSSGQRGPNTEAFF. The CDR3, as DNA: TGTGCCACCAGCAGCGGACAGAGGGGCCCGAACACTGAAGCTTTCTTT. The V and J genes are TRBV15 and TRBJ1-1; maybe TRBD1 (6 bases). The CDR3 is made up of 16 amino acids. Trimming left V 3 bases short and J 1 base short, with 15 bases between. The V gene's germline CDR1 is LNHNV and CDR2 YYDKDF (reference sequence).

V and J are TRBV9 and TRBJ2-2, with 7 bases identical to TRBD2. The CDR3 consists of 16 residues. V was clipped by 7 bases and J by 0 bases; unmatched bases: 9. Looked up from germline, CDR1 is SGDLS and CDR2 is YYNGEE. Here the CDR3 reads CASGKSSGTNTGELFF. The CDR3 DNA sequence: TGTGCCAGCGGAAAATCTAGCGGAACGAACACCGGGGAGCTGTTTTTT.

The chain uses TRBV6-1 and TRBJ2-1; 16 positions match TRBD2. With V trimmed by 7 bases and J by 13 bases, 4 bases remained unmatched. The V gene's germline CDR1 is MNHNS and CDR2 SASEGT. This CDR3 is built from 13 residues. In nucleotides, the CDR3 is TGTGCCAGCAAGGGACTAGCGGGAGGGGAACAGTTCTTC. Translation: CASKGLAGGEQFF.